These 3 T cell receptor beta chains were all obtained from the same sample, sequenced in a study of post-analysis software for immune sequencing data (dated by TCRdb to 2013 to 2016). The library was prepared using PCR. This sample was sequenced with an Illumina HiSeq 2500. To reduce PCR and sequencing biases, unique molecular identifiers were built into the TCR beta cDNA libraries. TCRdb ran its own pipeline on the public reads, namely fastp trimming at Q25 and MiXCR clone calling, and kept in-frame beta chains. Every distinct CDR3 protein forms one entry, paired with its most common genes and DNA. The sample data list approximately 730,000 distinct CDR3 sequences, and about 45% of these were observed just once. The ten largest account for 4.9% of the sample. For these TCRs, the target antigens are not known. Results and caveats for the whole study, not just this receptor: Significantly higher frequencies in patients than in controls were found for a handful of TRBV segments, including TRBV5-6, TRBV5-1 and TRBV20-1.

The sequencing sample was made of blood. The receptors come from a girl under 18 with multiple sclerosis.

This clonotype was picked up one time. This chain's CDR3 is CASSYPRTSGNSYEQYF. CDR3 bases: TGTGCCAGCAGTTACCCCCGGACTAGCGGGAACTCCTACGAGCAGTACTTC. The chain has TRBV6-6 and TRBJ2-4; 12 positions match TRBD2. The DNA end favors TRBJ2-7, so the J call may be wrong. The CDR3 is made up of 17 amino acids. CDR1 MNHNY and CDR2 SVGAGI come from the germline V gene (reference sequence).

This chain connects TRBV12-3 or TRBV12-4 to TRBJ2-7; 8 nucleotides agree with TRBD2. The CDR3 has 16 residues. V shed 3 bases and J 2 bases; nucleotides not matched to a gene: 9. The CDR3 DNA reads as TGTGCCAGCAGTTTGTCGGGAGGGGGGTACCCCTACGAGCAGTACTTC. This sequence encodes CASSLSGGGYPYEQYF.

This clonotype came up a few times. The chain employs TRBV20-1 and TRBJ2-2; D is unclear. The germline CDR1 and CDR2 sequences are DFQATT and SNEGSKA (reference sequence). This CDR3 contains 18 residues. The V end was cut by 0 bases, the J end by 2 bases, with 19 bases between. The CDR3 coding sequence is TGCAGTGCTAGAGATGAAGACGGCCCAAAGATAAACACCGGGGAGCTGTTTTTT. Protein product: CSARDEDGPKINTGELFF.